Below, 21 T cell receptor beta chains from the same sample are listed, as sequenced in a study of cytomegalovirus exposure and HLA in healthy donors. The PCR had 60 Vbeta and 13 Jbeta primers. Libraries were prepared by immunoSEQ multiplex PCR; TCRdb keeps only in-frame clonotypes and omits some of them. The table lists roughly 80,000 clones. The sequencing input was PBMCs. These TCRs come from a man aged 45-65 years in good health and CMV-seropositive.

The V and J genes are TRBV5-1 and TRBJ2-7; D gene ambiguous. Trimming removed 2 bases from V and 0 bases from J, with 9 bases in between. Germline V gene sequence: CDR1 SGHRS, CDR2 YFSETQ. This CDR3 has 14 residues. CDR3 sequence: CASSFDWSSYEQYV. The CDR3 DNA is TGCGCCAGCAGCTTTGACTGGAGCTCCTACGAGCAGTACGTC.

The CDR3 reads CASGRGGPNTGELFF. CDR3 nucleotides: TGTGCCAGCGGCCGAGGGGGCCCGAACACCGGGGAGCTGTTTTTT. The genes are TRBV9 and TRBJ2-2; TRBD1 matches at 7 bases. Germline CDR1 SGDLS, CDR2 YYNGEE. Unmatched junction bases numbered 6, after V lost 7 bases and J lost 0 bases. The CDR3 length is 15 residues.

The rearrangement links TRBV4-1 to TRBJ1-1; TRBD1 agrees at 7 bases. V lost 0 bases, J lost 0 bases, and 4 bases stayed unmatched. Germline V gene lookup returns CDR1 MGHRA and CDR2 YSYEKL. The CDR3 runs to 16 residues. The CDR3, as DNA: TGCGCCAGCAGCCAAGAGGGGACAGCAATGAACACTGAAGCTTTCTTT. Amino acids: CASSQEGTAMNTEAFF.

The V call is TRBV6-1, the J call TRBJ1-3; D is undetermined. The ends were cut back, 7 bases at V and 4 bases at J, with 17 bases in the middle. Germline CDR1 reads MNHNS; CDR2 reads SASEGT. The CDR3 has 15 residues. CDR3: CASILTTGFGNTIYF. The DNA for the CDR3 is TGTGCCAGCATCCTTACGACGGGGTTCGGAAACACCATATATTTT.

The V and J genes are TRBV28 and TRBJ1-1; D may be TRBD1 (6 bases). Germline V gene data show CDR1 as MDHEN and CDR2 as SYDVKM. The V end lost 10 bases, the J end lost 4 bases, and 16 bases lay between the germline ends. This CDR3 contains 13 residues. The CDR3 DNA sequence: TGTGCCACCTACACAGGGTTGAGCACTGAAGCTTTCTTT. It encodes CATYTGLSTEAFF.

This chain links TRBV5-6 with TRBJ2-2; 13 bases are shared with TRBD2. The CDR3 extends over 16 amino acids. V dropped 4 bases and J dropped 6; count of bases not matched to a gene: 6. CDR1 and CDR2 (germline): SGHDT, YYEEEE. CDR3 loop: CASSTTSGRAPGELFF. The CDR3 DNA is TGTGCCAGCAGCACCACTAGCGGGAGGGCCCCCGGGGAGCTGTTTTTT.

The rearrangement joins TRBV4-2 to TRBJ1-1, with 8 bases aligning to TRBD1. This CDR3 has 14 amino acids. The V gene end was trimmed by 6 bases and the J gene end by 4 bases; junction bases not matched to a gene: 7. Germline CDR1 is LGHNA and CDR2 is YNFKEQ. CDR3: CASRLTGGSTEAFF. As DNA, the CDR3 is TGTGCCAGCAGACTCACAGGGGGGTCCACTGAAGCTTTCTTT.

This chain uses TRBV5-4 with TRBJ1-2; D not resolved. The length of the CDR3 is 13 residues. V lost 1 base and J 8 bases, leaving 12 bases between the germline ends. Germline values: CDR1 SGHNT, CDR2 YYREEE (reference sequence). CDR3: CASSLIRAGGYTF. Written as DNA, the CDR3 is TGTGCCAGCAGCTTGATCCGGGCGGGGGGCTACACCTTC.

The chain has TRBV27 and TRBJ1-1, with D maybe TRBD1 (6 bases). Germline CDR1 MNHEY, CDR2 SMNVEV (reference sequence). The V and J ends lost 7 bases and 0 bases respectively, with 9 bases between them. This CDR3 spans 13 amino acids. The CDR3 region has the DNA TGTGCCAGCACAGGACAGATGAACACTGAAGCTTTCTTT. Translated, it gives CASTGQMNTEAFF.

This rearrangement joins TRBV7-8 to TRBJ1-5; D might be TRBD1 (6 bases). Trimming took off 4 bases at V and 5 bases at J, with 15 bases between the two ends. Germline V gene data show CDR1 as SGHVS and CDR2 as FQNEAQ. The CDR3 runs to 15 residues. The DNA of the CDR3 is TGTGCCAGCAGCTCCGGGACACCGAGGGATCAGCCCCAGCATTTT. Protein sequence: CASSSGTPRDQPQHF.

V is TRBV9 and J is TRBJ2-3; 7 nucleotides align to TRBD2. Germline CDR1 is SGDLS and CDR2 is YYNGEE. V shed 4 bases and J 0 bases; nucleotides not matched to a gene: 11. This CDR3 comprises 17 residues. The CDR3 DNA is TGTGCCAGCAGCCCGAGCGGGATCCAGTATAGCACAGATACGCAGTATTTT. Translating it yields CASSPSGIQYSTDTQYF.

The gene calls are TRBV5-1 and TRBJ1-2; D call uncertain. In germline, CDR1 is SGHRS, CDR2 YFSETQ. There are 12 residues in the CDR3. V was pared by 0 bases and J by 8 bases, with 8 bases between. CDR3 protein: CASSLDSDGYTF. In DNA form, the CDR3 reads TGCGCCAGCAGCTTGGACAGTGACGGCTACACCTTC.

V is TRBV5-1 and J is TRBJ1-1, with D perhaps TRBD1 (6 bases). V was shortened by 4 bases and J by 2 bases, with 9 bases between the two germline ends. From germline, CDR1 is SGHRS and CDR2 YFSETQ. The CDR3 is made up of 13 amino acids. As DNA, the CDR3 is TGCGCCAGCAGCCGGGACACAAACACTGAAGCTTTCTTT. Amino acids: CASSRDTNTEAFF.

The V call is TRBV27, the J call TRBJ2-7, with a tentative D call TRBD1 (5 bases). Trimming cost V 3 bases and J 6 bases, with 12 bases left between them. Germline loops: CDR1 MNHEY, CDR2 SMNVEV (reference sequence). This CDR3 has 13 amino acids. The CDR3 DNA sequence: TGTGCCAGCAGTTTCCCTAATACAGGCGAGCAGTACTTC. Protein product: CASSFPNTGEQYF.

The chain's CDR3 is CASSSLGQGGETQYF. DNA of the CDR3: TGCGCCAGCAGCTCTCTGGGACAGGGAGGCGAGACCCAGTACTTC. This chain uses TRBV5-1 with TRBJ2-5; TRBD1 agrees at 9 bases. With V trimmed by 3 bases and J by 5 bases, 8 bases remained unmatched. Germline lookup yields CDR1 SGHRS and CDR2 YFSETQ. The CDR3 loop spans 15 amino acids.

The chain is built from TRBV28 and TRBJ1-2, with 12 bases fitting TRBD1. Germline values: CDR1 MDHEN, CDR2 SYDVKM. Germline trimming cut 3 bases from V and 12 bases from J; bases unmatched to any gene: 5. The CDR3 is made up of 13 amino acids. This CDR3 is CASSFSGTGGHTF. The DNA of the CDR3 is TGTGCCAGCAGTTTTTCCGGGACAGGGGGCCACACCTTC.

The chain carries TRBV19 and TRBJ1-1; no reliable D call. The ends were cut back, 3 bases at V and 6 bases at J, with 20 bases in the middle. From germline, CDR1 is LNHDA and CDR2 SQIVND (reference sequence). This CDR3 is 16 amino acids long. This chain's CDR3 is CASSISDMEGIAEAFF. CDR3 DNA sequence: TGTGCCAGTAGTATTTCCGACATGGAGGGAATCGCTGAAGCTTTCTTT.

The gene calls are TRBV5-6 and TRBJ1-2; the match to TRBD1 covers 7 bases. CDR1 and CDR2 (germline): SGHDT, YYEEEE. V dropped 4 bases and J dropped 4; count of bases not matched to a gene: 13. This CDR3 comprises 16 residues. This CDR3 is CASSPLEDRRAYGYTF. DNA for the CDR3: TGTGCCAGCAGCCCCCTGGAGGACAGGCGAGCCTATGGCTACACCTTC. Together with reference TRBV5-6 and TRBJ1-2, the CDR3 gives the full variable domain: DAGVTQSPTHLIKTRGQQVTLRCSPKSGHDTVSWYQQALGQGPQFIFQYYEEEERQRGNFPDRFSGHQFPNYSSELNVNALLLGDSALYLCASSPLEDRRAYGYTFGSGTRLTVV.

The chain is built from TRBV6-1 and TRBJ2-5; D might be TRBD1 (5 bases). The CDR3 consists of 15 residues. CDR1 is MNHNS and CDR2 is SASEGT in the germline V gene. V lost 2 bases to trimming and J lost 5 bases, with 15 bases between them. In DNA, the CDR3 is TGTGCCAGCAGTGAAAGGGGCGGAGCCGGTGAGACCCAGTACTTC. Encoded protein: CASSERGGAGETQYF.

CDR3 in amino acids: CASSFPGEVNTEAFF. The DNA for the CDR3 is TGTGCCAGCAGCTTCCCCGGAGAGGTGAACACTGAAGCTTTCTTT. This chain links TRBV5-6 with TRBJ1-1; D ambiguous. Trimming stripped 2 bases from V and 0 bases from J, with 11 bases between. The germline V gene has CDR1 SGHDT and CDR2 YYEEEE. CDR3 length: 15 amino acids.

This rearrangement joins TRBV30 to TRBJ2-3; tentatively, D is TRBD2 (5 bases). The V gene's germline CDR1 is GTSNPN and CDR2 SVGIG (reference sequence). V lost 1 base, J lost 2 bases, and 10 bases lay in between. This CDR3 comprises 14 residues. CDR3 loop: CAWSGGSSTDTQYF. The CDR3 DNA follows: TGTGCCTGGAGTGGCGGGTCTTCCACAGATACGCAGTATTTT.